This T cell receptor beta chain was retrieved from a study of cytomegalovirus exposure and HLA in healthy donors. The CDR3 has 15 residues. Trimming removed 6 bases from V and 4 bases from J, with 16 bases in between. Germline V gene lookup returns CDR1 MNHEY and CDR2 SVGAGI. The primer mix had 60 Vbeta and 13 Jbeta primers. Only in-frame clones appear in the TCRdb table, and some are missing; sequencing was by immunoSEQ multiplex PCR. The sample table sets out some 200,000 clones. Sequencing was done on a sample of PBMCs. J is TRBJ1-3 and V is TRBV6-5, with D unclear. The origin of this receptor is a man aged 25 to 40 in good health and CMV-seronegative. CDR3 sequence: CASSLSYGRGNTIYF. CDR3 nucleotides: TGTGCCAGCAGCCTTTCTTATGGCAGAGGAAACACCATATATTTT.